Presented here are 17 T cell receptor beta chains from one specimen sequenced in a study of OX40 agonist ivuxolimab in advanced cancers. Generated by immunoSEQ multiplex PCR, the TCRdb table keeps only in-frame clones and is missing some. Of 15,000 to 20,000 clones in the sample, 86% were seen once. The sequencing used CD4+ or CD8+ T cells sorted from blood, collected in a trial of the OX40 agonist ivuxolimab. The receptors stem from an adult with an advanced solid tumor such as melanoma, head and neck, liver or kidney cancer.

The CDR3: CASSYVRGEDTQYF. CDR3 in DNA: TGTGCCAGCAGTTACGTCAGGGGGGAAGATACGCAGTATTTT. The rearrangement uses TRBV6-5 and TRBJ2-3, with D perhaps matching TRBD1 (7 bases). The germline V gene has CDR1 MNHEY and CDR2 SVGAGI. This CDR3 region has 14 residues. The germline V and J ends were trimmed by 2 bases and 5 bases, with 11 bases remaining between them.

V and J are TRBV6-6 and TRBJ1-1; TRBD1 might be the D (6 bases). The CDR3 sequence is 14 residues long. The V end was cut by 5 bases, the J end by 4 bases, with 14 bases between. CDR1 is MNHNY, CDR2 SVGAGI, per germline (reference sequence). This CDR3 reads CASSTQKGGTEAFF. CDR3 bases: TGTGCCAGCAGTACCCAGAAAGGGGGCACTGAAGCTTTCTTT.

The chain uses TRBV5-5 and TRBJ2-7, with TRBD2 matching over 7 bases. The CDR3 contains 13 residues. Germline V gene lookup returns CDR1 SGHKS and CDR2 YYEKEE (reference sequence). V was clipped by 7 bases and J by 2 bases; unmatched bases: 6. This CDR3 is CASGAGIAYEQYF. In DNA, the CDR3 is TGTGCCAGCGGAGCGGGGATCGCCTACGAGCAGTACTTC.

This clone was seen a few times. The rearrangement links TRBV11-2 to TRBJ2-5; D call uncertain. There are 13 residues in the CDR3. From germline, CDR1 is SGHAT and CDR2 FQNNGV. V was trimmed by 3 bases and J by 6 bases, leaving 11 bases between them. CDR3 amino acids: CASSLMDRQTQYF. The CDR3 nucleotides read TGTGCCAGCAGCTTGATGGACCGCCAGACCCAGTACTTC.

The chain combines TRBV27 with TRBJ1-1; 8 bases map to TRBD1. The V gene end was trimmed by 4 bases and the J gene end by 3 bases; junction bases not matched to a gene: 4. This CDR3 is 14 amino acids long. Germline V lookup: CDR1 MNHEY, CDR2 SMNVEV (reference sequence). In nucleotides, the CDR3 is TGTGCCAGCAGTTACCGGACAGGGTACACTGAAGCTTTCTTT. Translated, it gives CASSYRTGYTEAFF.

The genes are TRBV6-6 and TRBJ1-2; D perhaps matches TRBD1 (5 bases). Germline assignment: CDR1 MNHNY and CDR2 SVGAGI (reference sequence). The CDR3 totals 11 residues. With 6 bases removed from V and 8 bases from J, the gap between germline ends came to 10 bases. CDR3 sequence reads: CASRAGVGYTF. The CDR3 coding sequence is TGTGCCAGCAGAGCGGGGGTAGGCTACACCTTC.

J is TRBJ1-1 and V is TRBV19; tentative D call: TRBD1 (5 bases). This CDR3 is built from 14 residues. V lost 7 bases and J 0 bases, leaving 12 bases between the germline ends. Germline CDR1 and CDR2: LNHDA and SQIVND (reference sequence). The CDR3 reads CASIRGGMNTEAFF. DNA of the CDR3: TGTGCCAGTATAAGGGGAGGGATGAACACTGAAGCTTTCTTT.

This clone has just one count. The rearrangement uses TRBV7-9 and TRBJ2-7; D may be TRBD2 (5 bases). Germline V gene sequence: CDR1 SEHNR, CDR2 FQNEAQ (reference sequence). The CDR3 is 11 residues long. V was pared by 5 bases and J by 7 bases, with 9 bases between. DNA of the CDR3: TGTGCCAGCAGCCCCGGACTGGAGCAGTACTTC. Residues: CASSPGLEQYF. The full variable domain, in which reference TRBV7-9 and TRBJ2-7 provide the parts outside the CDR3, is DTGVSQNPRHKITKRGQNVTFRCDPISEHNRLYWYRQTLGQGPEFLTYFQNEAQLEKSRLLSDRFSAERPKGSFSTLEIQRTEQGDSAMYLCASSPGLEQYFGPGTRLTVT.

This clone was counted once. This chain connects TRBV15 to TRBJ1-5; TRBD1 matches at 12 bases. The CDR3 totals 16 residues. V lost 7 bases, J lost 4 bases, and 8 bases stayed unmatched. The germline CDR1 and CDR2 sequences are LNHNV and YYDKDF (reference sequence). In DNA form, the CDR3 reads TGTGCCACCATGATCGGGACAGGGGGCCCAAATCAGCCCCAGCATTTT. Translating it yields CATMIGTGGPNQPQHF.

The chain employs TRBV28 and TRBJ1-1; D call uncertain. Looked up from germline, CDR1 is MDHEN and CDR2 is SYDVKM. The CDR3 runs to 11 residues. Trimming left V 8 bases short and J 2 bases short, with 6 bases between. The CDR3 DNA reads as TGTGCCAGCCTCCAAAACACTGAAGCTTTCTTT. Translated, it gives CASLQNTEAFF.

The chain couples TRBV5-5 to TRBJ1-1; no definite D call. This CDR3 is built from 12 residues. V was trimmed by 5 bases and J by 5 bases, leaving 10 bases between them. CDR1 is SGHKS, CDR2 YYEKEE, per germline (reference sequence). CDR3 nucleotides: TGTGCCAGCAGAAGGGCGGAGACTGAAGCTTTCTTT. Protein product: CASRRAETEAFF.

The chain recombines TRBV15 with TRBJ1-5, with D unresolved. The CDR3 is 15 amino acids. The V gene's germline CDR1 is LNHNV and CDR2 YYDKDF (reference sequence). V lost 0 bases to trimming and J lost 7 bases, with 13 bases between them. The CDR3 spells CATSRDGQVEQPQHF. CDR3 DNA sequence: TGTGCCACCAGCAGAGATGGTCAGGTAGAACAGCCCCAGCATTTT.

The chain carries TRBV6-6 and TRBJ2-5, with 7 bases matching TRBD2. The J call may be mistaken, given a closer DNA end match to TRBJ2-7. CDR1 and CDR2 from the germline V gene are MNHNY and SVGAGI (reference sequence). The CDR3 is made up of 15 amino acids. This CDR3 is CASSFLGGTSYEQYF. The CDR3 nucleotides are TGTGCCAGCAGCTTCCTGGGGGGGACCTCCTACGAGCAGTACTTC.

V usage is TRBV6-6 and J usage is TRBJ2-3, with D unclear. There are 15 residues in the CDR3. Per germline, CDR1 MNHNY and CDR2 SVGAGI (reference sequence). The V end lost 2 bases, the J end lost 6 bases, and 15 bases lay between the germline ends. This chain's CDR3 is CASSYDSEAWDTQYF. CDR3 DNA sequence: TGTGCCAGCAGTTACGATTCAGAGGCATGGGATACGCAGTATTTT.

V is TRBV11-2 and J is TRBJ1-2, with D possibly TRBD1 on 6 matching bases. Germline V CDR1 and CDR2: SGHAT, FQNNGV. The CDR3 is made up of 18 amino acids. V was trimmed by 0 bases and J by 6 bases, leaving 23 bases between them. CDR3 nucleotides: TGTGCCAGCAGCTTAGAGTTCGGTGCGGGGGGGGCAAGGGATGGCTACACCTTC. It yields the protein CASSLEFGAGGARDGYTF.

V usage is TRBV7-2 and J usage is TRBJ1-3; D ambiguous. The germline V gene has CDR1 SGHTA and CDR2 FQGNSA. Trimming stripped 6 bases from V and 2 bases from J, with 11 bases between. The CDR3 extends over 14 amino acids. The CDR3 region is CASSSIGPGNTIYF. CDR3 DNA sequence: TGTGCCAGCAGTTCGATCGGGCCTGGAAACACCATATATTTT. Full variable domain (rest looked up from reference TRBV7-2 and TRBJ1-3): GAGVSQSPSNKVTEKGKDVELRCDPISGHTALYWYRQSLGQGLEFLIYFQGNSAPDKSGLPSDRFSAERTGGSVSTLTIQRTQQEDSAVYLCASSSIGPGNTIYFGEGSWLTVV.

The chain uses TRBV19 and TRBJ2-4; tentatively, D is TRBD2 (6 bases). This CDR3 is 15 amino acids long. Trimming took 3 bases from V and 7 from J, leaving 16 bases between them. Germline V CDR1 and CDR2: LNHDA, SQIVND (reference sequence). Written as DNA, the CDR3 is TGTGCCAGTAGTATGACGTCCGCCCGGGGGAACATTCAGTACTTC. Translated, it gives CASSMTSARGNIQYF.